This T cell receptor beta chain was sequenced for a study of early T cells in non-severe SARS-CoV-2 infection. Across the study: Alpha and beta chains were unpaired, from unsorted whole-blood bulk RNA. Study-wide results and caveats: The study's VDJdb matching favored anti-spike CD8 responses and missed private and CD4 specificities.

Attachment of unique molecular identifiers to individual cDNA molecules was performed. TCRdb fed the 5' RACE reads into MiXCR, producing one record per CDR3 protein. The table has approximately 77,000 distinct CDR3 sequences, about 12% seen once; the top ten hold about 3.4%. V was clipped by 0 bases and J by 0 bases, with 6 bases between them. The germline CDR1 and CDR2 sequences are SGHNT and YYREEE (reference sequence). This CDR3 has 14 residues. The table lists this clonotype with a few counts. Its antigen is undetermined. The sequence derives from an adult who was a healthcare worker with PCR-confirmed SARS-CoV-2 infection or an uninfected control (not recorded which). Sample: whole blood. The chain joins TRBV5-4 to TRBJ2-5, with D tentatively TRBD1 (5 bases). CDR3 coding DNA: TGTGCCAGCAGCTTGGGACAGTACCAAGAGACCCAGTACTTC. It is translated as CASSLGQYQETQYF.